The T cell receptor beta chain described here comes from a study of CD8+CD57+ T cells in acquired aplastic anemia. General study points: Patients did not significantly differ from controls in CD8+ Simpson's diversity.

The CDR3 is 16 amino acids. The V segment lost 2 bases and the J segment 2 bases; nucleotides outside the gene matches: 3. The germline CDR1 and CDR2 sequences are SQVTM and ANQGSEA. This clonotype was recorded many times. Its target is not known. The template for TCR beta VDJ and CDR3 sequence profiling was genomic DNA. A single record per CDR3 protein comes from TCRdb applying MiXCR to the reads. This sample has about 220,000 distinct CDR3 sequences, with 30% to 35% found just once. This receptor was obtained from a human donor in good health, serving as a control. The sequencing sample was made of sorted CD4+, CD8+, or CD8+CD57+ T cells (not recorded which) from PBMCs. The V gene is TRBV29-1, the J gene TRBJ2-1, with 13 nucleotides matching TRBD2. The CDR3 is CSVETGLAGAYNEQFF. The CDR3 DNA reads TGCAGCGTTGAAACAGGACTAGCGGGGGCCTACAATGAGCAGTTCTTC.